This T cell receptor (beta chain) was profiled in a study of post-analysis software for immune sequencing data. Prepared libraries of TCR beta cDNA carried unique molecular identifiers. TCRdb ran MiXCR on the PCR reads and lists one entry per CDR3 protein. This sample yields around 400,000 distinct CDR3 sequences, of which around 37% are seen a single time; 13% belongs to the top ten. The CDR3 has 15 amino acids. The V gene lost 0 bases and the J gene lost 0 bases, with 3 bases spanning the gap. Germline CDR1 reads LGHDT; CDR2 reads YNNKEL (reference sequence). This clonotype was observed a few times. The antigen is unknown. Study-level findings and limits: Roughly five TRBV segments appeared more often in patients than in controls, and TRBV5-6, TRBV5-1 and TRBV20-1 were among these.

The sequence was collected from a girl aged 10-17 years with multiple sclerosis. Sequencing was carried out using blood. The chain recombines TRBV3-1 with TRBJ2-6; no clear D gene. CDR3 sequence: CASSQDHSGANVLTF. In nucleotides, the CDR3 is TGTGCCAGCAGCCAAGATCACTCTGGGGCCAACGTCCTGACTTTC.